This passage covers 4 T cell receptor beta chains from one sample sequenced in a study of beta chain features in type 1 diabetes. Findings and caveats of the study: A moderate, significant TCRB CDR3 shortening appeared in type 1 diabetes across four CD4+ subsets.

Every isolated RNA sample was fully reverse transcribed, so sequencing captured expressed TCRB transcripts. Profiling relied on immunoSEQ multiplex PCR, and the TCRdb table lists in-frame clones only, not all of them. The sample contains some 170,000 clones, roughly 59% of which appear only once. Their recognized antigens are unknown. The sequenced sample consisted of naive CD4+ T cells from blood. The source of these receptors is a man aged 25-45 years with type 1 diabetes.

The chain employs TRBV15 and TRBJ2-5; D call uncertain. CDR1 is LNHNV, CDR2 YYDKDF, per germline (reference sequence). Trimming removed 0 bases at V and 1 base at J, with 9 bases between. The CDR3 contains 15 residues. The CDR3 nucleotides are TGTGCCACCAGCAGAGATTACGGACCCCAAGAGACCCAGTACTTC. The encoded protein is CATSRDYGPQETQYF.

V usage is TRBV7-2 and J usage is TRBJ1-2; D call uncertain. The germline V and J ends were trimmed by 1 base and 0 bases, with 3 bases remaining between them. Germline loops: CDR1 SGHTA, CDR2 FQGNSA. This CDR3 spans 13 amino acids. The CDR3 DNA follows: TGTGCCAGCAGCTTAGATCCTAACTATGGCTACACCTTC. This sequence encodes CASSLDPNYGYTF.

This rearrangement joins TRBV5-1 to TRBJ2-1, with TRBD2 matching 7 bases. The V and J ends lost 1 base and 6 bases, in that order; junction bases with no gene match: 4. The CDR3 is 14 amino acids. Germline-derived CDR1 and CDR2 are SGHRS and YFSETQ. CDR3 residues: CASSLFVAGNEQFF. The CDR3 bases are TGCGCCAGCAGCTTGTTCGTAGCGGGCAATGAGCAGTTCTTC. The full variable domain, in which reference TRBV5-1 and TRBJ2-1 provide the parts outside the CDR3, is KAGVTQTPRYLIKTRGQQVTLSCSPISGHRSVSWYQQTPGQGLQFLFEYFSETQRNKGNFPGRFSGRQFSNSRSEMNVSTLELGDSALYLCASSLFVAGNEQFFGPGTRLTVL.

A few counts support this clone. This sequence joins TRBV29-1 and TRBJ1-4; no firm D call. The germline gives CDR1 SQVTM, CDR2 ANQGSEA. This CDR3 has 12 amino acids. The ends were cut back, 5 bases at V and 7 bases at J, with 11 bases in the middle. The CDR3 here is CSVLGGSEKLFF. CDR3 nucleotide sequence: TGCAGCGTTTTAGGCGGGAGTGAAAAACTGTTTTTT.